Below are 5 T cell receptor beta chains sequenced from a single sample in a study of T cells in Graves' hyperthyroidism and ophthalmopathy. The source material, RNA transcripts, was used to amplify TCR beta CDR3 regions. Primed by the HTBI set, a first-round RT-PCR was run on the TCR CDR3. TCRdb reprocessed the multiplex PCR reads with MiXCR, giving one entry per CDR3 protein. The repertoire holds about 740,000 distinct CDR3 sequences, with 12% to 15% as singletons. The sequencing input was blood. The receptors were sampled from a young woman with Graves' hyperthyroidism.

This clonotype was seen at least ten times. The chain joins TRBV5-6 to TRBJ2-7; possibly TRBD1 or TRBD2 for D (7 bases each). This CDR3 is 16 amino acids long. V was cut by 2 bases and J by 3 bases, with 18 bases left in between. Germline values: CDR1 SGHDT, CDR2 YYEEEE. In nucleotides, the CDR3 is TGTGCCAGCAGCTTACGACCAGGGGGGGGTTACTACGAGCAGTACTTC. Encoded protein: CASSLRPGGGYYEQYF.

This clonotype was found a few times. The chain employs TRBV6-1 and TRBJ2-1; tentatively, D is TRBD1 (6 bases). V dropped 3 bases and J dropped 6 bases, with 15 bases sitting between them. The CDR3 is 15 amino acids. Germline assignment: CDR1 MNHNS and CDR2 SASEGT. CDR3 in amino acids: CASSEGKGGGNEQFF. The CDR3 region has the DNA TGTGCCAGCAGTGAGGGGAAAGGGGGTGGCAATGAGCAGTTCTTC.

The table lists this clonotype with many counts. This chain's CDR3 is CASSPRRQGSDEQFF. The CDR3 region has the DNA TGTGCCAGCAGCCCTAGGCGACAGGGTAGCGATGAGCAGTTCTTC. This rearrangement joins TRBV7-3 to TRBJ2-1; the match to TRBD1 covers 7 bases. Germline V CDR1 and CDR2: SGHTA, FQGTGA. V trimming: 5 bases; J trimming: 8 bases; junction bases outside the gene matches: 12. This CDR3 comprises 15 residues.

V usage is TRBV27 and J usage is TRBJ2-7; 10 nucleotides line up with TRBD2. The CDR3 spans 17 residues. The junction had 11 bases not matched to a gene; V was cut back by 3 bases and J by 3 bases. Germline assignment: CDR1 MNHEY and CDR2 SMNVEV (reference sequence). CDR3 nucleotide sequence: TGTGCCAGCAGTTTGTCCGGGACTAGCGTGAGACACTACGAGCAGTACTTC. This encodes CASSLSGTSVRHYEQYF.

Many counts were recorded for this clonotype. V is TRBV2 and J is TRBJ2-5, with 11 bases identical to TRBD1. This CDR3 is 15 amino acids long. Germline-derived CDR1 and CDR2 are SNHLY and FYNNEI. J lost 5 bases, V lost 7 bases, and 9 bases had no gene match. Here the CDR3 DNA reads TGTGCCAGCACCGGGGACAGGGGGACCCGGGAGACCCAGTACTTC. This gives the protein CASTGDRGTRETQYF.